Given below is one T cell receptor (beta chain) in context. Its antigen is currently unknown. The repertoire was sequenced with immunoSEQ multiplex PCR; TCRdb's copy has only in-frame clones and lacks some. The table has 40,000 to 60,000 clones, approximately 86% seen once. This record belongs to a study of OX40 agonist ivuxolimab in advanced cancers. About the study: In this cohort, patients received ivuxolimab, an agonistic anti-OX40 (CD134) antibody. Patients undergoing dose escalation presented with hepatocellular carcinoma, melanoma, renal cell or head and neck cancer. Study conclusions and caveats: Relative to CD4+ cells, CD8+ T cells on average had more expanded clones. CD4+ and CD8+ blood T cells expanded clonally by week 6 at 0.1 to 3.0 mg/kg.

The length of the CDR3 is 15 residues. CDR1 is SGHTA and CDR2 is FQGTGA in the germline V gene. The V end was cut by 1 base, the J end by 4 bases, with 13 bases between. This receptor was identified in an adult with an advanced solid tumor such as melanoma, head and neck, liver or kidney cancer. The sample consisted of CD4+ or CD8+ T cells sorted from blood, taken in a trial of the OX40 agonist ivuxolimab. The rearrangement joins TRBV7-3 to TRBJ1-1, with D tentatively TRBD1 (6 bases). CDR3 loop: CASSLNPGAGTEAFF. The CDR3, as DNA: TGTGCCAGCAGCTTAAACCCGGGGGCCGGCACTGAAGCTTTCTTT.